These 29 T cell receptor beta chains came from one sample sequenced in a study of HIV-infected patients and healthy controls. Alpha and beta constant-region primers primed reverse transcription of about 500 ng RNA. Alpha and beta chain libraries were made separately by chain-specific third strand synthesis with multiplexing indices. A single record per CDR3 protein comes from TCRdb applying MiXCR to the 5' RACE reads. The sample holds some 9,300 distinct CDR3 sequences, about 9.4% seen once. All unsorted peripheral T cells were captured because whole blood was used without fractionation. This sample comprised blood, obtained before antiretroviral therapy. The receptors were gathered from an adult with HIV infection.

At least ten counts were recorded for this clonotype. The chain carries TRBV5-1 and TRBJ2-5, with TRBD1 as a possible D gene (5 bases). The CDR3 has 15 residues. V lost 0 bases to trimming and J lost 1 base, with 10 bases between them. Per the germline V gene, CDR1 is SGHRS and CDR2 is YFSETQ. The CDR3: CASSLAQGSQETQYF. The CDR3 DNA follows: TGCGCCAGCAGCTTGGCCCAGGGCAGCCAAGAGACCCAGTACTTC.

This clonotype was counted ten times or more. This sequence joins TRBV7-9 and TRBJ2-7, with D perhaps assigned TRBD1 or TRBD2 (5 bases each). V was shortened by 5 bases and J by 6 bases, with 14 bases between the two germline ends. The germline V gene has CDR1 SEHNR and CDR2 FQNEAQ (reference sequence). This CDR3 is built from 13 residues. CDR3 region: CASSPIAGSEQYF. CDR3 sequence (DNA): TGTGCCAGCAGCCCTATTGCAGGGAGCGAGCAGTACTTC.

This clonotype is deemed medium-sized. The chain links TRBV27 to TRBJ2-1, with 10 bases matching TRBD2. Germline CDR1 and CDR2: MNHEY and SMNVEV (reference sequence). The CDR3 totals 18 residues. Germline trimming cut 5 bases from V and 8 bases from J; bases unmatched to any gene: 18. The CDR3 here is CASSPTLPSGRADDEQFF. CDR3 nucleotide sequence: TGTGCCAGCAGTCCCACTCTCCCCAGCGGGAGGGCCGACGATGAGCAGTTCTTC.

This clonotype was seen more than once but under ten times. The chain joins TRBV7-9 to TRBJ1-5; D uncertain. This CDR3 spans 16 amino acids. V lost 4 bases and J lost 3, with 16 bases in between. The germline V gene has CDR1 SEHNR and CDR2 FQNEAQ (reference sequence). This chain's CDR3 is CASSSNDLLTNQPQHF. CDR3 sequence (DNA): TGTGCCAGCAGCTCCAATGACCTACTTACCAATCAGCCCCAGCATTTT.

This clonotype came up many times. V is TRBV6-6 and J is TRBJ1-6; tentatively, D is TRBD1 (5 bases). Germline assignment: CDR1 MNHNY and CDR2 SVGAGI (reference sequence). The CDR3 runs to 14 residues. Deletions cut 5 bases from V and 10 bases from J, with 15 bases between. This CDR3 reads CASSPAPDRSPLHF. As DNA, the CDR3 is TGTGCCAGCAGTCCAGCCCCAGACAGATCACCCCTCCACTTT.

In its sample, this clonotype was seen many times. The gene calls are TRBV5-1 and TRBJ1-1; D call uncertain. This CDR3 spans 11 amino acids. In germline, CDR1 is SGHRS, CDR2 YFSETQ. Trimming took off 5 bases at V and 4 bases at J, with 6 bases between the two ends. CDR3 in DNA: TGCGCCAGCAGTCGGGGCACTGAAGCTTTCTTT. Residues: CASSRGTEAFF.

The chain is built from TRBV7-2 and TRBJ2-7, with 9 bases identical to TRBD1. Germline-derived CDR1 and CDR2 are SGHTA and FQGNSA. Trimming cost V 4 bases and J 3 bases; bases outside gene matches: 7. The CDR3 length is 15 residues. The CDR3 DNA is TGTGCCAGCAGCTCAACCGGGACAGGGAGCTACGAGCAGTACTTC. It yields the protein CASSSTGTGSYEQYF.

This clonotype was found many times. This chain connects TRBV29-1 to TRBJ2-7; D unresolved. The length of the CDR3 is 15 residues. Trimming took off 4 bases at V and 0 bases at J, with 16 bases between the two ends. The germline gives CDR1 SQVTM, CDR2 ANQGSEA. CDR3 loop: CSVVWRSQSSYEQYF. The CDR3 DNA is TGCAGCGTTGTTTGGCGCTCTCAGAGCTCCTACGAGCAGTACTTC.

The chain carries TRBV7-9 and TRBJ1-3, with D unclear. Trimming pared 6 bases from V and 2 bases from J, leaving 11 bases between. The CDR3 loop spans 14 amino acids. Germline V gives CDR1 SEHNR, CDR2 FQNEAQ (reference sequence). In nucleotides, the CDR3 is TGTGCCAGCAGACAACATGGACCTGGAAACACCATATATTTT. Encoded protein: CASRQHGPGNTIYF.

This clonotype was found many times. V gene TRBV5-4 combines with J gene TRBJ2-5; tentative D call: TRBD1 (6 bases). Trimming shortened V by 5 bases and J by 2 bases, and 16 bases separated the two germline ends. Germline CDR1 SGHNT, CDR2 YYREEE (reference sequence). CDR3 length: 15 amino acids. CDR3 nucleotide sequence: TGTGCCAGCAGAGAAATGGACAGACCTCAAGAGACCCAGTACTTC. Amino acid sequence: CASREMDRPQETQYF.

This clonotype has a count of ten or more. This CDR3 reads CSATPTGEGETQYF. In DNA form, the CDR3 reads TGCAGTGCCACACCGACAGGGGAGGGAGAGACCCAGTACTTC. This sequence joins TRBV20-1 and TRBJ2-5; D is possibly TRBD1 (8 bases). The V gene's germline CDR1 is DFQATT and CDR2 SNEGSKA (reference sequence). CDR3 length: 14 residues. V gave up 6 bases and J gave up 4 bases, with 18 bases separating them.

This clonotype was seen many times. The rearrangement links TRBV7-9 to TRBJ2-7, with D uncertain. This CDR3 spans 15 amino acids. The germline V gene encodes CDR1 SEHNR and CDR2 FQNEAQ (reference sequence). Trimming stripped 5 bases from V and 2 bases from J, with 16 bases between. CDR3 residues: CASSEEKKAPYEQYF. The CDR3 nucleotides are TGTGCCAGCAGCGAAGAAAAAAAGGCCCCCTACGAGCAGTACTTC.

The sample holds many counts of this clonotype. CDR3 sequence: CASSTYNEQFF. The CDR3 region has the DNA TGTGCCAGCAGTACCTACAATGAGCAGTTCTTC. The rearrangement links TRBV12-3 or TRBV12-4 to TRBJ2-1; D gene unclear. This CDR3 is built from 11 residues. Trimming stripped 5 bases from V and 2 bases from J, with 1 base between.

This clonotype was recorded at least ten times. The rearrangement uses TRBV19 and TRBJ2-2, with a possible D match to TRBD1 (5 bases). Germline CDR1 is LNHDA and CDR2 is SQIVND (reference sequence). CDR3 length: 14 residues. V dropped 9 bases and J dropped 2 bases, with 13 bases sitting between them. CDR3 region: CASTIDRNTGELFF. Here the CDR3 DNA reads TGTGCCAGCACCATCGACAGAAACACCGGGGAGCTGTTTTTT.

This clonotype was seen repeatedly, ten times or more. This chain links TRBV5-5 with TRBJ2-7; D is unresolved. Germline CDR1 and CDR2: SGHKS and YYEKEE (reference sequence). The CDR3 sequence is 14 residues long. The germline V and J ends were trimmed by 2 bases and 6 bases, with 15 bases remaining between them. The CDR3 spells CASSLLPPPTEQYF. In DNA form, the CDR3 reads TGTGCCAGCAGCTTACTCCCACCACCTACCGAGCAGTACTTC. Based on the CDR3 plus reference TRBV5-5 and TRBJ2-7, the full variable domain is DAGVTQSPTHLIKTRGQQVTLRCSPISGHKSVSWYQQVLGQGPQFIFQYYEKEERGRGNFPDRFSARQFPNYSSELNVNALLLGDSALYLCASSLLPPPTEQYFGPGTRLTVT.

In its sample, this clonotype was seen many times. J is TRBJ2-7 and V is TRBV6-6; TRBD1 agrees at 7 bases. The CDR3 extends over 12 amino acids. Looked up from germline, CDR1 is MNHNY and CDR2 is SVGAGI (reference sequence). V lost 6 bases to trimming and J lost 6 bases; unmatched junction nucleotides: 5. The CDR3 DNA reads TGTGCCAGCAGGTACCCAGGGGGCGAGCAGTACTTC. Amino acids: CASRYPGGEQYF.

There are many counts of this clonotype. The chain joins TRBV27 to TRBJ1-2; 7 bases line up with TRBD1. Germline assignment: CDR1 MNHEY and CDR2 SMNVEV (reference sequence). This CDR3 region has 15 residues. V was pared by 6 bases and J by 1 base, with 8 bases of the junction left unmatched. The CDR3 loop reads CASSGDSSNNYGYTF. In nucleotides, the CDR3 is TGTGCCAGCAGCGGGGACAGCAGTAATAACTATGGCTACACCTTC.

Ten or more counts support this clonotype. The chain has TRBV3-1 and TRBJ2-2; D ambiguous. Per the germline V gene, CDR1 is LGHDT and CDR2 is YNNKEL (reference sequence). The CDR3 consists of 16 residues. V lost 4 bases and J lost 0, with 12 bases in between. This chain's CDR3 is CASSRPVSTNTGELFF. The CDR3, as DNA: TGTGCCAGCAGCCGCCCGGTCTCGACGAACACCGGGGAGCTGTTTTTT. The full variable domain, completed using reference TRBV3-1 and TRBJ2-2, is DTAVSQTPKYLVTQMGNDKSIKCEQNLGHDTMYWYKQDSKKFLKIMFSYNNKELIINETVPNRFSPKSPDKAHLNLHINSLELGDSAVYFCASSRPVSTNTGELFFGEGSRLTVL.

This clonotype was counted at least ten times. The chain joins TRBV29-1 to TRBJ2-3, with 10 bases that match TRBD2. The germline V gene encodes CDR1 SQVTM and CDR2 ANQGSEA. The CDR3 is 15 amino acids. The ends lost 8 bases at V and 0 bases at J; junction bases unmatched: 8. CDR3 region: CSLSGLAVSTDTQYF. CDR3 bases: TGCAGCCTTAGCGGACTAGCGGTTAGCACAGATACGCAGTATTTT.

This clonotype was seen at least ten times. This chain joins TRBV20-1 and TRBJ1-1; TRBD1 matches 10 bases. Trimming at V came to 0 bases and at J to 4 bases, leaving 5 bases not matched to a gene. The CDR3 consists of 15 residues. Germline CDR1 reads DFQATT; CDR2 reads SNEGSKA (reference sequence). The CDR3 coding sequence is TGCAGTGCTAGAGATCCCCGGACAGGGGGCACTGAAGCTTTCTTT. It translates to CSARDPRTGGTEAFF.

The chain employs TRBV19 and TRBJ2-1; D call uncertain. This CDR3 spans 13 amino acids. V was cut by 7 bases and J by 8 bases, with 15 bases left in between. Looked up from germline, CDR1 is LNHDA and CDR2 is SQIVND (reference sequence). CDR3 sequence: CASNEVGWDEQFF. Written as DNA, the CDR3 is TGTGCCAGTAATGAGGTGGGCTGGGATGAGCAGTTCTTC.

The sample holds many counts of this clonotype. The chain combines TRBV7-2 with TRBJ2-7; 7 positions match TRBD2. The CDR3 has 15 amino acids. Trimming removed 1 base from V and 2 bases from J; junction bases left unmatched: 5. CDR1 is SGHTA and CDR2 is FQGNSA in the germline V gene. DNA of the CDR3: TGTGCCAGCAGCTTAGGACTAGCCGGGACCTACGAGCAGTACTTC. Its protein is CASSLGLAGTYEQYF. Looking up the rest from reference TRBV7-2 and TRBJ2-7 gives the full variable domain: GAGVSQSPSNKVTEKGKDVELRCDPISGHTALYWYRQSLGQGLEFLIYFQGNSAPDKSGLPSDRFSAERTGGSVSTLTIQRTQQEDSAVYLCASSLGLAGTYEQYFGPGTRLTVT.

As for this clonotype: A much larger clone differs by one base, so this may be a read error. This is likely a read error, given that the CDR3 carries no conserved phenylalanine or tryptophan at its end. CDR3 region: CSAGPTSGASEQYS. For the CDR3, the DNA is TGCAGTGCTGGCCCGACTAGCGGGGCGTCCGAGCAGTACTCC. The rearrangement uses TRBV20-1 and TRBJ2-7; 11 nucleotides line up with TRBD2. The CDR3 sequence is 14 residues long. V gave up 5 bases and J gave up 6 bases; unmatched junction bases: 9. CDR1 DFQATT and CDR2 SNEGSKA come from the germline V gene (reference sequence).

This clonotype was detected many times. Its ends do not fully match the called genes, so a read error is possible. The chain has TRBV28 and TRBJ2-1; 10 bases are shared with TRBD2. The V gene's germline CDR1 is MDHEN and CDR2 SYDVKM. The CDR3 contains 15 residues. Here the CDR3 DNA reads TGTGCCAGCTCGTTAAGCGGGGGGGCCTACTATGAGCAGTTCTTC. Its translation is CASSLSGGAYYEQFF. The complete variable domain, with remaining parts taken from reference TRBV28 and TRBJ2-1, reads DVKVTQSSRYLVKRTGEKVFLECVQDMDHENMFWYRQDPGLGLRLIYFSYDVKMKEKGDIPEGYSVSREKKERFSLILESASTNQTSMYLCASSLSGGAYYEQFFGPGTRLTVL.

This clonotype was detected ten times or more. CDR3 region: CSAPLSGSRGEQYF. The DNA of the CDR3 is TGCAGTGCTCCCCTCTCCGGGAGCAGGGGCGAGCAGTACTTC. The J gene is TRBJ2-7, the V gene TRBV20-1; D could derive from TRBD1 or TRBD2 (6 bases each). This CDR3 has 14 amino acids. CDR1 is DFQATT and CDR2 is SNEGSKA in the germline V gene (reference sequence). With 5 bases removed from V and 6 bases from J, the gap between germline ends came to 20 bases.

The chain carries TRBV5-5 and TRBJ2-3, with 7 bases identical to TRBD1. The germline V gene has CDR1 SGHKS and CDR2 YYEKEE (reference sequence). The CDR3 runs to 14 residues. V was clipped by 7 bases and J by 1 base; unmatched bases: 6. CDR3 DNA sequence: TGTGCCAGCTTTGGACAGGCAGGCACAGATACGCAGTATTTT. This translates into CASFGQAGTDTQYF. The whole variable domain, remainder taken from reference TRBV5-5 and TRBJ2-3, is DAGVTQSPTHLIKTRGQQVTLRCSPISGHKSVSWYQQVLGQGPQFIFQYYEKEERGRGNFPDRFSARQFPNYSSELNVNALLLGDSALYLCASFGQAGTDTQYFGPGTRLTVL.

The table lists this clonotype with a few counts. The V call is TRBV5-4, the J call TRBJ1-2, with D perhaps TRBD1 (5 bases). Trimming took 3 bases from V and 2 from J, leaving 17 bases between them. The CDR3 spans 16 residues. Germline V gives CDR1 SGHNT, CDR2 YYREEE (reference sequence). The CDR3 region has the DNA TGTGCCAGCAGCTACTCTTCGACAGCCATGAACTATGGCTACACCTTC. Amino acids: CASSYSSTAMNYGYTF.

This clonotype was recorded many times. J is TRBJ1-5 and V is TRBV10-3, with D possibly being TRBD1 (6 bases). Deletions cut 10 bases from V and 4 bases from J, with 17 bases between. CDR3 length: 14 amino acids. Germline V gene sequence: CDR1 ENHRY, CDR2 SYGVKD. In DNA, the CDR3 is TGTGCCACAAGACAGGCCCAGGGGAATCAGCCCCAGCATTTT. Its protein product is CATRQAQGNQPQHF.

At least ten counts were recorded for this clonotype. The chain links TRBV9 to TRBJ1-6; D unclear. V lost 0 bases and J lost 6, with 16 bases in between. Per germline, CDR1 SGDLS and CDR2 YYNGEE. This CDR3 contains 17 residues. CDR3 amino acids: CASSVGGGPGSNSPLHF. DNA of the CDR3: TGTGCCAGCAGCGTAGGCGGAGGCCCGGGAAGTAATTCACCCCTCCACTTT.